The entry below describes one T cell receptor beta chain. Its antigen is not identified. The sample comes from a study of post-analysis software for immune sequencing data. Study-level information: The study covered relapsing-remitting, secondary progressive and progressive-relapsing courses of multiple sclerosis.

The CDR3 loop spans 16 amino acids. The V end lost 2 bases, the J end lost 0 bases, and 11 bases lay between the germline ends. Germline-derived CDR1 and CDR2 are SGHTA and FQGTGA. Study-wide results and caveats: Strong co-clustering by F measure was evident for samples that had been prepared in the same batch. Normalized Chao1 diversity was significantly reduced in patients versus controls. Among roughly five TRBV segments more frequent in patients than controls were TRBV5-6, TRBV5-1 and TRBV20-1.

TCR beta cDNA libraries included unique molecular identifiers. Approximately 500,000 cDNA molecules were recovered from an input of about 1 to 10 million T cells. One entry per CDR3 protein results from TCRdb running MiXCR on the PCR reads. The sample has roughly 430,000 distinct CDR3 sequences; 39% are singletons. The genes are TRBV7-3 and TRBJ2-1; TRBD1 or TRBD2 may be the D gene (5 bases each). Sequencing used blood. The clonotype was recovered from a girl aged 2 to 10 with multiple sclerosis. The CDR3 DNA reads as TGTGCCAGCAGCTTACAGGGTAGCGACTCCTACAATGAGCAGTTCTTC. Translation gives CASSLQGSDSYNEQFF.